These T cell receptor beta chains were read from a single sample in a study of blood T cell repertoires in COVID-19. The assay was immunoSEQ multiplex PCR, and TCRdb's table has in-frame clones only and misses some. The sample contains some 260,000 clones, over 80% of which appear only once. Material: peripheral blood. The receptors come from a woman in her sixties or seventies with COVID-19, enrolled during active disease. CDR3s include the opening cysteine and the closing phenylalanine or tryptophan. Each record gives: J gene, clone size, V gene, D gene, CDR3 protein, CDR3 DNA. D genes are given only for firm matches. The size entry is marked missing in some rows and otherwise reads once, few, many or a size class.

j_call: TRBJ1-1
clone_size: -
v_call: TRBV15
d_call: -
cdr3_aa: CATSRVRQNTEAFF
cdr3_nt: TGTGCCACCAGCAGAGTTAGACAGAACACTGAAGCTTTCTTT

j_call: TRBJ1-5
clone_size: -
v_call: TRBV11-3
d_call: TRBD1
cdr3_aa: CASSLYRGQPQHF
cdr3_nt: TGTGCCAGCAGCTTATACAGGGGTCAGCCCCAGCATTTT

j_call: TRBJ2-1
clone_size: -
v_call: TRBV11-3
d_call: TRBD2
cdr3_aa: CASSLGGRARNEQFF
cdr3_nt: TGTGCCAGCAGCTTAGGCGGGAGGGCCAGGAATGAGCAGTTCTTC

j_call: TRBJ1-1
clone_size: -
v_call: TRBV12-5
d_call: TRBD1
cdr3_aa: CASGPGQGGNTEAFF
cdr3_nt: TGTGCTAGTGGACCAGGACAGGGAGGGAACACTGAAGCTTTCTTT

j_call: TRBJ2-1
clone_size: -
v_call: TRBV6-1
d_call: TRBD1
cdr3_aa: CASSEATGLRNEQFF
cdr3_nt: TGTGCCAGCAGTGAAGCGACAGGGCTACGGAATGAGCAGTTCTTC

j_call: TRBJ2-3
clone_size: -
v_call: TRBV4-1
d_call: TRBD1
cdr3_aa: CASSQPGTGVLNTQYF
cdr3_nt: TGCGCCAGCAGCCAACCCGGGACAGGGGTTTTGAATACGCAGTATTTT

j_call: TRBJ2-7
clone_size: once
v_call: TRBV30
d_call: -
cdr3_aa: CAWRVQGGEQYF
cdr3_nt: TGTGCCTGGAGGGTACAGGGCGGCGAGCAGTACTTC

j_call: TRBJ2-5
clone_size: -
v_call: TRBV7-9
d_call: -
cdr3_aa: CASSLKQESSETQYF
cdr3_nt: TGTGCCAGCAGCCTTAAACAGGAATCGTCAGAGACCCAGTACTTC

j_call: TRBJ2-1
clone_size: -
v_call: TRBV4-1
d_call: TRBD2
cdr3_aa: CASSYSGSSYNEQFF
cdr3_nt: TGCGCCAGCAGCTATAGCGGGAGCTCCTACAATGAGCAGTTCTTC

j_call: TRBJ2-1
clone_size: -
v_call: TRBV6-5
d_call: TRBD1
cdr3_aa: CASSTGQGSSEQFF
cdr3_nt: TGTGCCAGCAGCACGGGACAGGGTTCAAGTGAGCAGTTCTTC

j_call: TRBJ1-2
clone_size: -
v_call: TRBV10-3
d_call: -
cdr3_aa: CAISAPGQVYGYTF
cdr3_nt: TGTGCCATCAGTGCCCCGGGACAAGTCTATGGCTACACCTTC

j_call: TRBJ1-1
clone_size: -
v_call: TRBV19
d_call: -
cdr3_aa: CASKPDGGSGTEAFF
cdr3_nt: TGTGCCAGTAAACCAGACGGGGGTAGCGGTACTGAAGCTTTCTTT

j_call: TRBJ2-5
clone_size: -
v_call: TRBV5-1
d_call: -
cdr3_aa: CASSLDFQGSETQYF
cdr3_nt: TGCGCCAGCAGCTTGGATTTTCAGGGGTCAGAGACCCAGTACTTC

j_call: TRBJ1-4
clone_size: -
v_call: TRBV19
d_call: -
cdr3_aa: CASSPQGREKLFF
cdr3_nt: TGTGCCAGTAGTCCCCAGGGTCGGGAAAAACTGTTTTTT

j_call: TRBJ1-2
clone_size: -
v_call: TRBV21-1
d_call: -
cdr3_aa: CASSKGGQLTYTF
cdr3_nt: TGTGCCAGCAGTAAAGGGGGACAGCTAACCTACACCTTC

j_call: TRBJ2-1
clone_size: -
v_call: TRBV6-5
d_call: -
cdr3_aa: CASSYSKPYLHEQFF
cdr3_nt: TGTGCCAGCAGTTACTCGAAACCCTATCTCCATGAGCAGTTCTTC

j_call: TRBJ2-1
clone_size: -
v_call: TRBV5-1
d_call: TRBD1
cdr3_aa: CASSLARDSTVQEQFF
cdr3_nt: TGCGCCAGCAGCTTGGCTAGGGACAGTACTGTCCAGGAGCAGTTCTTC

j_call: TRBJ1-4
clone_size: -
v_call: TRBV7-9
d_call: TRBD1
cdr3_aa: CASSDRGLTNEKLFF
cdr3_nt: TGTGCCAGCAGCGACAGGGGATTGACTAATGAAAAACTGTTTTTT

j_call: TRBJ2-5
clone_size: once
v_call: TRBV2
d_call: -
cdr3_aa: CASKKGGNQETQYF
cdr3_nt: TGTGCCAGCAAGAAAGGAGGGAACCAAGAGACCCAGTACTTC

j_call: TRBJ2-1
clone_size: -
v_call: TRBV3-1/TRBV3-2
d_call: -
cdr3_aa: CASSQDSAGEQFF
cdr3_nt: TGTGCCAGCAGCCAAGATTCCGCGGGTGAGCAGTTCTTC

j_call: TRBJ2-5
clone_size: -
v_call: TRBV7-3
d_call: TRBD1
cdr3_aa: CASSPTGGSQETQYF
cdr3_nt: TGTGCCAGCAGCCCGACAGGGGGCTCCCAAGAGACCCAGTACTTC

j_call: TRBJ1-1
clone_size: -
v_call: TRBV18
d_call: -
cdr3_aa: CASSQTRGNTEAFF
cdr3_nt: TGTGCCAGCTCACAGACTAGGGGGAACACTGAAGCTTTCTTT

j_call: TRBJ2-7
clone_size: -
v_call: TRBV27
d_call: -
cdr3_aa: CASSLLASSYEQYF
cdr3_nt: TGTGCCAGCAGTTTACTAGCGTCCTCCTACGAGCAGTACTTC

j_call: TRBJ2-1
clone_size: -
v_call: TRBV7-2
d_call: TRBD2
cdr3_aa: CASSPRAGGPGEQFF
cdr3_nt: TGTGCCAGCAGCCCGAGAGCGGGAGGGCCTGGTGAGCAGTTCTTC

j_call: TRBJ2-7
clone_size: -
v_call: TRBV4-1
d_call: TRBD2
cdr3_aa: CASSQGSGNSYEQYF
cdr3_nt: TGCGCCAGCAGCCAGGGTAGCGGGAACTCCTACGAGCAGTACTTC

j_call: TRBJ2-2
clone_size: -
v_call: TRBV10-3
d_call: TRBD1
cdr3_aa: CATGQENTGELFF
cdr3_nt: TGTGCCACGGGACAGGAAAACACCGGGGAGCTGTTTTTT

j_call: TRBJ2-7
clone_size: -
v_call: TRBV27
d_call: TRBD2
cdr3_aa: CASRAGTTLYEQYF
cdr3_nt: TGTGCCAGCAGGGCCGGGACTACCCTATACGAGCAGTACTTC

j_call: TRBJ2-5
clone_size: once
v_call: TRBV7-2
d_call: TRBD1
cdr3_aa: CASSLGDRGRETQYF
cdr3_nt: TGTGCCAGCAGCTTAGGTGACAGGGGGAGAGAGACCCAGTACTTC

j_call: TRBJ2-7
clone_size: -
v_call: TRBV6-2/TRBV6-3
d_call: -
cdr3_aa: CASRPPSRATYEQYF
cdr3_nt: TGTGCCAGCAGACCTCCTTCCAGGGCCACCTACGAGCAGTACTTC

j_call: TRBJ2-3
clone_size: -
v_call: TRBV19
d_call: -
cdr3_aa: CASTPAGSATDTQYF
cdr3_nt: TGTGCCAGTACCCCGGCCGGCAGCGCAACAGATACGCAGTATTTT

j_call: TRBJ2-1
clone_size: -
v_call: TRBV2
d_call: TRBD2
cdr3_aa: CASSARREVNEQFF
cdr3_nt: TGTGCCAGCAGTGCGCGACGGGAGGTAAATGAGCAGTTCTTC

j_call: TRBJ2-7
clone_size: -
v_call: TRBV6-6
d_call: TRBD2
cdr3_aa: CASSLAGGPYEQYF
cdr3_nt: TGTGCCAGCAGTCTAGCGGGAGGTCCCTACGAGCAGTACTTC

j_call: TRBJ1-5
clone_size: -
v_call: TRBV30
d_call: TRBD1
cdr3_aa: CACQAGQGNQPQHF
cdr3_nt: TGTGCCTGCCAAGCGGGACAGGGAAATCAGCCCCAGCATTTT

j_call: TRBJ2-1
clone_size: -
v_call: TRBV5-1
d_call: -
cdr3_aa: CASSSDLSSYNEQFF
cdr3_nt: TGCGCCAGCAGCTCAGACTTAAGCTCCTACAATGAGCAGTTCTTC

j_call: TRBJ2-1
clone_size: -
v_call: TRBV5-4
d_call: TRBD2
cdr3_aa: CASREVGPSGNEQFF
cdr3_nt: TGTGCCAGCCGCGAAGTGGGTCCTAGCGGGAACGAGCAGTTCTTC

j_call: TRBJ2-6
clone_size: -
v_call: TRBV9
d_call: -
cdr3_aa: CASRASGANVLTF
cdr3_nt: TGTGCCAGCAGGGCCTCTGGGGCCAACGTCCTGACTTTC

j_call: TRBJ1-2
clone_size: -
v_call: TRBV19
d_call: TRBD1
cdr3_aa: CASSTIGQGIGYTF
cdr3_nt: TGTGCCAGTAGTACAATTGGACAGGGAATCGGCTACACCTTC

j_call: TRBJ1-6
clone_size: -
v_call: TRBV6-5
d_call: -
cdr3_aa: CASSSRGGDSPLHF
cdr3_nt: TGTGCCAGCAGTTCTCGAGGAGGGGACTCACCCCTCCACTTT

j_call: TRBJ2-3
clone_size: few
v_call: TRBV10-3
d_call: TRBD2
cdr3_aa: CAISELKGLAGKAGLVTDTQYF
cdr3_nt: TGTGCCATCAGTGAGTTAAAGGGACTAGCGGGAAAGGCTGGCTTAGTTACAGATACGCAGTATTTT

j_call: TRBJ2-1
clone_size: -
v_call: TRBV6-5
d_call: TRBD2
cdr3_aa: CASTELAGEGNEQFF
cdr3_nt: TGTGCCAGCACCGAACTAGCGGGAGAGGGCAATGAGCAGTTCTTC

j_call: TRBJ1-1
clone_size: once
v_call: TRBV6-1
d_call: TRBD1
cdr3_aa: CASSEYRTGFTEAFF
cdr3_nt: TGTGCCAGCAGTGAATATAGGACAGGGTTCACTGAAGCTTTCTTT

j_call: TRBJ2-2
clone_size: -
v_call: TRBV30
d_call: TRBD1
cdr3_aa: CASPGQGNTGELFF
cdr3_nt: TGTGCCAGCCCGGGACAGGGGAACACCGGGGAGCTGTTTTTT

j_call: TRBJ2-7
clone_size: -
v_call: TRBV10-3
d_call: TRBD2
cdr3_aa: CAISLGGAYEQYF
cdr3_nt: TGTGCCATCTCCCTGGGGGGGGCCTACGAGCAGTACTTC

j_call: TRBJ1-2
clone_size: -
v_call: TRBV7-9
d_call: -
cdr3_aa: CASSLAPFLRGYTF
cdr3_nt: TGTGCCAGCAGCTTAGCGCCGTTCCTCAGAGGCTACACCTTC

j_call: TRBJ1-2
clone_size: -
v_call: TRBV3-1/TRBV3-2
d_call: TRBD1
cdr3_aa: CASSQGQGAVRGYTF
cdr3_nt: TGTGCCAGCAGCCAGGGACAGGGGGCAGTCCGTGGCTACACCTTC

j_call: TRBJ2-3
clone_size: -
v_call: TRBV11-1
d_call: TRBD1
cdr3_aa: CASSFQGQRTDTQYF
cdr3_nt: TGTGCCAGCAGCTTCCAGGGACAGCGCACAGATACGCAGTATTTT

j_call: TRBJ1-5
clone_size: few
v_call: TRBV27
d_call: -
cdr3_aa: CASSLYNYQPQHF
cdr3_nt: TGTGCCAGCAGTTTGTATAATTATCAGCCCCAGCATTTT

j_call: TRBJ1-1
clone_size: -
v_call: TRBV2
d_call: -
cdr3_aa: CASRPEEGHTEAFF
cdr3_nt: TGTGCCAGCAGACCTGAGGAGGGTCACACTGAAGCTTTCTTT

j_call: TRBJ1-1
clone_size: -
v_call: TRBV28
d_call: -
cdr3_aa: CASSLTGYQAFF
cdr3_nt: TGTGCCAGCAGTTTAACGGGATATCAAGCTTTCTTT

j_call: TRBJ2-5
clone_size: -
v_call: TRBV18
d_call: -
cdr3_aa: CASSPSSNQAETQYF
cdr3_nt: TGTGCCAGCTCACCGTCTTCTAATCAGGCGGAGACCCAGTACTTC